Described below is a single TCR beta chain sequence and its context. As yet, its antigen is unknown. This record comes from a study of cytomegalovirus exposure and HLA in healthy donors. Study findings and constraints: When analyzed later, a missense DCLRE1C variant was found to be linked to TCR beta V- and J-gene trimming. Data from an earlier analysis indicated that most TCR beta V segments were productive either about 90% or about 30% of the time.

Use of 60 Vbeta and 13 Jbeta primers characterized the PCR. Method: immunoSEQ multiplex PCR; TCRdb's copy keeps in-frame clones and lacks some. Altogether around 97,000 clones are present, around 76% being singletons, with the ten largest covering about 9.4%. Germline-derived CDR1 and CDR2 are ENHRY and SYGVKD. The CDR3 covers 13 residues. V was clipped by 7 bases and J by 4 bases, with 13 bases between them. Sequencing input: PBMCs. The chain recombines TRBV10-3 with TRBJ1-1; no definite D call. This TCR derives from a woman younger than 30 in good health and CMV-seropositive. CDR3 sequence: CAINRVRSTEAFF. The CDR3 DNA sequence: TGTGCCATCAACCGGGTCCGAAGCACTGAAGCTTTCTTT.